Each of the 17 T cell receptor beta chains below was sequenced from the same sample in a study of T cells in Graves' hyperthyroidism and ophthalmopathy. RNA transcripts were the template for amplifying TCR beta CDR3 regions. A first-round RT-PCR of the TCR CDR3 used the HTBI primer set. Via MiXCR, TCRdb re-called the multiplex PCR reads, giving one row per CDR3 protein. The sample has a few hundred thousand distinct CDR3 sequences, over 35% seen once. The sample taken for sequencing was peripheral blood or thyroid tissue (not recorded which). Source of these receptors: an adult woman with Graves' disease, either hyperthyroidism or ophthalmopathy (not recorded which).

This clonotype has more than one count but fewer than ten. The chain has TRBV4-2 and TRBJ1-1; no definite D call. CDR1 and CDR2 (germline): LGHNA, YNFKEQ. V lost 0 bases and J 0 bases, leaving 11 bases between the germline ends. The CDR3 totals 16 residues. The CDR3 region is CASSQDAGNMNTEAFF. CDR3 in DNA: TGTGCCAGCAGCCAAGACGCCGGAAACATGAACACTGAAGCTTTCTTT.

The J gene is TRBJ2-7, the V gene TRBV5-1, with TRBD1 as a possible D gene (5 bases). This CDR3 region has 14 residues. The V gene's germline CDR1 is SGHRS and CDR2 YFSETQ. V was cut by 0 bases and J by 6 bases, with 13 bases left in between. The CDR3 loop reads CASSLGEKRGEQYF. CDR3 bases: TGCGCCAGCAGCTTGGGGGAAAAAAGGGGCGAGCAGTACTTC.

This clonotype has at least ten counts. V usage is TRBV19 and J usage is TRBJ2-7; tentatively, D is TRBD2 (6 bases). The CDR3 is made up of 16 amino acids. V was shortened by 5 bases and J by 3 bases, with 20 bases between the two germline ends. Germline V gives CDR1 LNHDA, CDR2 SQIVND (reference sequence). In DNA, the CDR3 is TGTGCCAGTAGTGTCCGTGGAGGGGATAGCGGCTACGAGCAGTACTTC. Its translation: CASSVRGGDSGYEQYF.

The chain links TRBV10-3 to TRBJ2-5, with 8 bases aligning to TRBD1. The CDR3 contains 14 residues. The germline V gene encodes CDR1 ENHRY and CDR2 SYGVKD. V was clipped by 6 bases and J by 0 bases; unmatched bases: 3. The CDR3 here is CAISQTGDQETQYF. CDR3 nucleotide sequence: TGTGCCATCAGCCAGACAGGGGACCAAGAGACCCAGTACTTC.

This clonotype was observed a single time. This rearrangement joins TRBV10-2 to TRBJ2-2; D unresolved. The germline V and J ends were trimmed by 7 bases and 2 bases, with 8 bases remaining between them. This CDR3 region has 13 residues. The germline V gene encodes CDR1 WSHSY and CDR2 SAAADI. The CDR3 loop is CASILKNTGELFF. The CDR3 DNA sequence: TGCGCCAGCATCCTGAAAAACACCGGGGAGCTGTTTTTT.

The chain recombines TRBV20-1 with TRBJ2-5, with 8 bases aligning to TRBD1. V gave up 5 bases and J gave up 0 bases; unmatched junction bases: 11. Germline assignment: CDR1 DFQATT and CDR2 SNEGSKA (reference sequence). This CDR3 has 16 amino acids. CDR3 protein: CSAWDTGQEYQETQYF. The CDR3 nucleotides read TGCAGTGCTTGGGACACGGGACAGGAGTACCAAGAGACCCAGTACTTC.

This clonotype was observed a handful of times. The chain employs TRBV9 and TRBJ2-7; 9 bases are a match to TRBD1. Germline values: CDR1 SGDLS, CDR2 YYNGEE. The CDR3 is 15 amino acids. The ends lost 4 bases at V and 3 bases at J; junction bases unmatched: 8. The CDR3: CASSLDTGGSYEQYF. The CDR3 DNA is TGTGCCAGCAGCTTGGATACAGGGGGCAGCTACGAGCAGTACTTC. The full variable domain, completed using reference TRBV9 and TRBJ2-7, is DSGVTQTPKHLITATGQRVTLRCSPRSGDLSVYWYQQSLDQGLQFLIQYYNGEERAKGNILERFSAQQFPDLHSELNLSSLELGDSALYFCASSLDTGGSYEQYFGPGTRLTVT.

The rearrangement uses TRBV2 and TRBJ1-6, with 8 bases identical to TRBD1. The CDR3 loop spans 15 amino acids. CDR1 SNHLY and CDR2 FYNNEI come from the germline V gene. Trimming at V came to 6 bases and at J to 3 bases, leaving 4 bases not matched to a gene. CDR3 region: CASRPGQGYNSPLHF. CDR3 DNA sequence: TGTGCCAGCAGACCAGGACAGGGCTATAATTCACCCCTCCACTTT. The full variable domain, its missing parts supplied by reference TRBV2 and TRBJ1-6, is EPEVTQTPSHQVTQMGQEVILRCVPISNHLYFYWYRQILGQKVEFLVSFYNNEISEKSEIFDDQFSVERPDGSNFTLKIRSTKLEDSAMYFCASRPGQGYNSPLHFGNGTRLTVT.

In its sample, this clonotype was seen once. The chain has TRBV2 and TRBJ1-5; unclear D gene. The CDR3 consists of 14 residues. Germline lookup yields CDR1 SNHLY and CDR2 FYNNEI. Trimming stripped 5 bases from V and 7 bases from J, with 15 bases between. The chain's CDR3 is CASSFLGRSQPQHF. In DNA form, the CDR3 reads TGTGCCAGCAGTTTCCTCGGGCGTTCCCAGCCCCAGCATTTT.

J is TRBJ1-4 and V is TRBV27, with no clear D. Germline V gene data show CDR1 as MNHEY and CDR2 as SMNVEV (reference sequence). This CDR3 spans 17 amino acids. Trimming shortened V by 4 bases and J by 2 bases, and 17 bases separated the two germline ends. The CDR3 sequence is CASSSRLNRMTNEKLFF. The DNA for the CDR3 is TGTGCCAGCAGTTCTCGACTCAATAGGATGACTAATGAAAAACTGTTTTTT.

Many counts were recorded for this clonotype. The chain carries TRBV14 and TRBJ1-6; D is possibly TRBD1 (6 bases). Trimming left V 4 bases short and J 5 bases short, with 12 bases between. This CDR3 has 15 amino acids. The germline gives CDR1 SGHDN, CDR2 FVKESK. The CDR3 region has the DNA TGTGCCAGCAGCCGTGGACAGCTAAATAATTCACCCCTCCACTTT. Protein: CASSRGQLNNSPLHF.

This clonotype was seen at least ten times. The rearrangement joins TRBV10-3 to TRBJ2-2, with a tentative D call TRBD2 (5 bases). The germline V gene encodes CDR1 ENHRY and CDR2 SYGVKD. This CDR3 is 13 amino acids long. Trimming shortened V by 10 bases and J by 4 bases, and 13 bases separated the two germline ends. CDR3 sequence reads: CATSGTSTGELFF. In DNA, the CDR3 is TGTGCCACGAGCGGAACCTCCACCGGGGAGCTGTTTTTT.

This clonotype was observed a handful of times. CDR3 in amino acids: CAVGQPQHF. CDR3 DNA: TGTGCCGTTGGTCAGCCCCAGCATTTT. The V call is TRBV15, the J call TRBJ1-5; D unresolved. CDR3 length equals 9 residues. Trimming left V 11 bases short and J 6 bases short, with 5 bases between. Germline V gene lookup returns CDR1 LNHNV and CDR2 YYDKDF (reference sequence). The complete variable domain, with remaining parts taken from reference TRBV15 and TRBJ1-5, reads DAMVIQNPRYQVTQFGKPVTLSCSQTLNHNVMYWYQQKSSQAPKLLFHYYDKDFNNEADTPDNFQSRRPNTSFCFLDIRSPGLGDTAMYLCAVGQPQHFGDGTRLSIL.

This clonotype was picked up many times. V gene TRBV19 combines with J gene TRBJ1-5, with 11 bases fitting TRBD1. CDR3 length: 18 amino acids. The V segment lost 4 bases and the J segment 2 bases; nucleotides outside the gene matches: 10. Germline V gene lookup returns CDR1 LNHDA and CDR2 SQIVND (reference sequence). The CDR3 is CASSRSDRGRSGNQPQHF. The DNA of the CDR3 is TGTGCCAGTAGTAGATCGGACAGGGGGCGATCGGGCAATCAGCCCCAGCATTTT.

This clonotype came up a few times. The V and J genes are TRBV7-2 and TRBJ1-5; D is possibly TRBD1 (5 bases). V was shortened by 5 bases and J by 5 bases, with 13 bases between the two germline ends. Germline assignment: CDR1 SGHTA and CDR2 FQGNSA. The CDR3 has 14 amino acids. The chain's CDR3 is CASSTVGGDQPQHF. The CDR3 nucleotides read TGTGCCAGCAGCACGGTGGGGGGGGATCAGCCCCAGCATTTT. Combining the CDR3 with reference TRBV7-2 and TRBJ1-5 gives the whole variable domain GAGVSQSPSNKVTEKGKDVELRCDPISGHTALYWYRQSLGQGLEFLIYFQGNSAPDKSGLPSDRFSAERTGGSVSTLTIQRTQQEDSAVYLCASSTVGGDQPQHFGDGTRLSIL.

The chain carries TRBV29-1 and TRBJ1-1, with 8 nucleotides matching TRBD1. This CDR3 has 16 amino acids. Unmatched junction bases numbered 11, after V lost 5 bases and J lost 0 bases. Germline V gives CDR1 SQVTM, CDR2 ANQGSEA. The CDR3 bases are TGCAGCGTTCGAGGGACAGGAGAACCTATGAACACTGAAGCTTTCTTT. Encoded protein: CSVRGTGEPMNTEAFF.

In its sample, this clonotype was seen a few times. The CDR3 sequence: CSVDASGINNEQFF. The CDR3 region has the DNA TGCAGCGTTGATGCTAGCGGGATTAACAATGAGCAGTTCTTC. The V and J genes are TRBV29-1 and TRBJ2-1; 9 bases fit TRBD2. The V gene's germline CDR1 is SQVTM and CDR2 ANQGSEA. The CDR3 spans 14 residues. Germline trimming cut 3 bases from V and 5 bases from J; bases unmatched to any gene: 5.